This TCR beta chain derives from a study of shared clonotypes between healthy human individuals. This table comes from immunoSEQ multiplex PCR, and its TCRdb copy is limited to in-frame clones, with some not included. The sample gives about 2.4 million clones, around nine tenths of which show up once; about 0.13% is in the top ten. V lost 5 bases and J lost 3, with 16 bases in between. This CDR3 region has 16 residues. CDR1 and CDR2 from the germline V gene are KGHSH and LQKENI. Note on this clone: Its target is unknown.

The donors, healthy adults who were HIV-negative, had experienced no recent acute infections or vaccinations. Study-level results: Sampling involved blood alone; tissue repertoires likely differ. Sorted-subset samples were not fully sequenced, rarefaction indicated.

What was sequenced was naive CD4+ T cells sorted from blood. Subset: CD45RA+ positively selected. The TCR comes from a man between 18 and 35 years old in good health. V gene TRBV18 combines with J gene TRBJ1-4, with D possibly TRBD1 on 5 matching bases. CDR3: CASSYGRGKANEKLFF. The CDR3 nucleotides are TGTGCCAGCTCATACGGGAGGGGAAAGGCTAATGAAAAACTGTTTTTT.